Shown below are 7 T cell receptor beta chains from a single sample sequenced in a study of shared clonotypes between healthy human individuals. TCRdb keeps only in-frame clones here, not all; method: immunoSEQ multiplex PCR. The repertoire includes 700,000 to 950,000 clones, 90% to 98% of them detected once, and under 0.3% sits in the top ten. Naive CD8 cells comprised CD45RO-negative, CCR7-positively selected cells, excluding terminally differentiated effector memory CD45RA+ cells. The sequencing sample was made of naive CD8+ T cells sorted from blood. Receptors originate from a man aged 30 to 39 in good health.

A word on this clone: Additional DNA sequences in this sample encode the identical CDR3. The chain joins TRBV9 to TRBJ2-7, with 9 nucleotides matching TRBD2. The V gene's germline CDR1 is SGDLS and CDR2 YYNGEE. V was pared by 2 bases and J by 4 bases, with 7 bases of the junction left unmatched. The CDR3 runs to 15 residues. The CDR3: CASSVAAGGPYEQYF. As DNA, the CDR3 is TGTGCCAGCAGCGTGGCGGCGGGAGGGCCTTACGAGCAGTACTTC.

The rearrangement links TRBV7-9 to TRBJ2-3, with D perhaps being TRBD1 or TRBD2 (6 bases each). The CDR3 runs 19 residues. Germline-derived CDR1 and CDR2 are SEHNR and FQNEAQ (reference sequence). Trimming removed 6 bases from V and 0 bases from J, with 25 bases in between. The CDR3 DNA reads TGTGCCAGCAGTCCCACCCCGGGGGCTGGAGGTCCTAGCACAGATACGCAGTATTTT. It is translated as CASSPTPGAGGPSTDTQYF.

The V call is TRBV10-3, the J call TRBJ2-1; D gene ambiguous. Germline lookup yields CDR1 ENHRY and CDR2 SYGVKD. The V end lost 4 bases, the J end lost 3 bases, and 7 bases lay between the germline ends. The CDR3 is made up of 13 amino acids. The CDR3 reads CAISGEYYNEQFF. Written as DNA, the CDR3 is TGTGCCATCAGTGGAGAGTACTACAATGAGCAGTTCTTC.

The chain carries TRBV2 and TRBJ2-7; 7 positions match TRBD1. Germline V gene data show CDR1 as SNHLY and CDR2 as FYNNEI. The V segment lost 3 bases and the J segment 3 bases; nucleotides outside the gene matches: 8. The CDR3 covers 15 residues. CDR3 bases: TGTGCCAGCAGTGAGTCCGGGACAGACCTCTACGAGCAGTACTTC. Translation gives CASSESGTDLYEQYF.

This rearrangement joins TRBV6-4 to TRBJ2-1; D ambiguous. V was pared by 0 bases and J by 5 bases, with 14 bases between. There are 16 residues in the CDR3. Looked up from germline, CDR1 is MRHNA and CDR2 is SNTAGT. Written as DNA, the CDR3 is TGTGCCAGCAGTGACTCCACCCACCCCCCCGACAATGAGCAGTTCTTC. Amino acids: CASSDSTHPPDNEQFF.

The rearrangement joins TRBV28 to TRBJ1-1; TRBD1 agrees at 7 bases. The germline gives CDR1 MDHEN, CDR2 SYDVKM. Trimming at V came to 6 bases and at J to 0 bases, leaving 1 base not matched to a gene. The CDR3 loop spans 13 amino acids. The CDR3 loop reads CASRTGMNTEAFF. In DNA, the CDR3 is TGTGCCAGCAGGACAGGGATGAACACTGAAGCTTTCTTT.

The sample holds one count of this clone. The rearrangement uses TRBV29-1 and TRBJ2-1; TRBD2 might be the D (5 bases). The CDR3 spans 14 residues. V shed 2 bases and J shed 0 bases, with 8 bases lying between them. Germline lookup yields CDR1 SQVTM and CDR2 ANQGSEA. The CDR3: CSVEWGDSYNEQFF. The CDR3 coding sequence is TGCAGCGTTGAATGGGGAGACTCCTACAATGAGCAGTTCTTC.